The 5 T cell receptor beta chains reported below all come from one sample, sequenced in a study of PD-L1 blockade in urothelial cancer. Measured with immunoSEQ multiplex PCR; TCRdb has only the in-frame clones, and not every one. The sample records tens of thousands of clones, approximately 90% being singletons. Specimen: PBMCs, collected around atezolizumab (anti-PD-L1) treatment. Every receptor here comes from a woman between 65 and 79 years old with urothelial cancer.

The chain has TRBV7-2 and TRBJ2-1; 9 bases are shared with TRBD2. Germline CDR1 is SGHTA and CDR2 is FQGNSA. This CDR3 contains 16 residues. The V segment lost 5 bases and the J segment 8 bases; nucleotides outside the gene matches: 13. CDR3 region: CASSPNQASGTHEQFF. The CDR3 DNA reads as TGTGCCAGCAGCCCCAATCAGGCTAGCGGGACGCATGAGCAGTTCTTC.

The chain joins TRBV5-1 to TRBJ2-1; possibly TRBD1 for D (6 bases). The germline V gene has CDR1 SGHRS and CDR2 YFSETQ. The germline V and J ends were trimmed by 0 bases and 7 bases, with 14 bases remaining between them. The CDR3 extends over 15 amino acids. As DNA, the CDR3 is TGCGCCAGCAGCTTGGAGCATACCACAGGGAATGAGCAGTTCTTC. Its protein is CASSLEHTTGNEQFF.

The genes are TRBV11-2 and TRBJ1-4; a possible D gene is TRBD1 (6 bases). CDR3 size: 12 residues. The germline gives CDR1 SGHAT, CDR2 FQNNGV. The V end lost 6 bases, the J end lost 8 bases, and 10 bases lay between the germline ends. Here the CDR3 reads CASRGQIEKLFF. In nucleotides, the CDR3 is TGTGCCAGCAGAGGACAGATCGAAAAACTGTTTTTT. Using reference TRBV11-2 and TRBJ1-4 for the parts outside the CDR3, the full variable domain is EAGVAQSPRYKIIEKRQSVAFWCNPISGHATLYWYQQILGQGPKLLIQFQNNGVVDDSQLPKDRFSAERLKGVDSTLKIQPAKLEDSAVYLCASRGQIEKLFFGSGTQLSVL.

The chain recombines TRBV9 with TRBJ1-2, with 8 bases aligning to TRBD1. V lost 3 bases to trimming and J lost 1 base; unmatched junction nucleotides: 11. Germline V lookup: CDR1 SGDLS, CDR2 YYNGEE. This CDR3 spans 17 amino acids. CDR3 DNA sequence: TGTGCCAGCAGCGCAGGACAGGGTCGAGGTTTTAACTATGGCTACACCTTC. Translation: CASSAGQGRGFNYGYTF. Together with reference TRBV9 and TRBJ1-2, the CDR3 gives the full variable domain: DSGVTQTPKHLITATGQRVTLRCSPRSGDLSVYWYQQSLDQGLQFLIQYYNGEERAKGNILERFSAQQFPDLHSELNLSSLELGDSALYFCASSAGQGRGFNYGYTFGSGTRLTVV.

The chain uses TRBV27 and TRBJ1-4; no clear D gene. V dropped 2 bases and J dropped 3 bases, with 4 bases sitting between them. From germline, CDR1 is MNHEY and CDR2 SMNVEV (reference sequence). The CDR3 has 13 amino acids. The CDR3 DNA sequence: TGTGCCAGCAGTTTAGGCTCTAATGAAAAACTGTTTTTT. It codes for CASSLGSNEKLFF. Drawing the rest from reference TRBV27 and TRBJ1-4, the complete variable domain is EAQVTQNPRYLITVTGKKLTVTCSQNMNHEYMSWYRQDPGLGLRQIYYSMNVEVTDKGDVPEGYKVSRKEKRNFPLILESPSPNQTSLYFCASSLGSNEKLFFGSGTQLSVL.